What follows are 24 T cell receptor beta chains derived from one specimen sequenced in a study of blood T cells in healthy people across ages. A second about 7 to 12 cycle PCR used barcoded and J-beta primers. MiXCR was run by TCRdb on the 5' RACE reads, yielding one entry per CDR3 protein. The data show about 1.4 million distinct CDR3 sequences, approximately 59% seen once. Sequences were obtained from blood. The source is a man between 18 and 35 years old in good health.

This chain connects TRBV6-1 to TRBJ2-4, with a weak D call TRBD1 (5 bases). The CDR3 runs 13 residues. V dropped 8 bases and J dropped 8 bases, with 16 bases sitting between them. The germline CDR1 and CDR2 sequences are MNHNS and SASEGT. CDR3 residues: CASVQASGYIQYF. CDR3 in DNA: TGTGCCAGCGTCCAGGCGTCAGGGTACATTCAGTACTTC.

V gene TRBV20-1 combines with J gene TRBJ1-6; 7 positions match TRBD1. The CDR3 is made up of 12 amino acids. Per the germline V gene, CDR1 is DFQATT and CDR2 is SNEGSKA (reference sequence). Trimming removed 5 bases from V and 10 bases from J; junction bases left unmatched: 5. CDR3 coding DNA: TGCAGTGCTCGGGACAGTGGCTCACCCCTCCACTTT. This codes for CSARDSGSPLHF.

This chain connects TRBV9 to TRBJ2-7; D may be TRBD1 or TRBD2 (6 bases each). V lost 1 base and J 2 bases, leaving 13 bases between the germline ends. There are 15 residues in the CDR3. Germline CDR1 SGDLS, CDR2 YYNGEE. The CDR3: CASSVKEGVAYEQYF. As DNA, the CDR3 is TGTGCCAGCAGCGTAAAGGAGGGGGTTGCCTACGAGCAGTACTTC.

This clonotype was picked up a small number of times. The chain recombines TRBV12-3 or TRBV12-4 with TRBJ2-1; the D gene is possibly TRBD2 (6 bases). This CDR3 is built from 13 residues. The V gene lost 6 bases and the J gene lost 7 bases, with 13 bases spanning the gap. CDR3 protein: CASSPDLANEQFF. The CDR3 region has the DNA TGTGCCAGCAGCCCCGACCTAGCGAATGAGCAGTTCTTC.

The gene calls are TRBV12-3 or TRBV12-4 and TRBJ2-1; D might be TRBD2 (6 bases). CDR3 length: 15 residues. The V gene lost 5 bases and the J gene lost 4 bases, with 15 bases spanning the gap. This CDR3 reads CASSTSSPGYNEQFF. The CDR3 nucleotides are TGTGCCAGCAGTACTAGCTCCCCTGGGTACAATGAGCAGTTCTTC.

There are many counts of this clonotype. The rearrangement joins TRBV11-2 to TRBJ2-7, with no clear D. V shed 5 bases and J shed 3 bases, with 8 bases lying between them. The CDR3 sequence is 12 residues long. Germline V CDR1 and CDR2: SGHAT, FQNNGV. The CDR3 loop is CASSPPGYEQYF. The CDR3 coding sequence is TGTGCCAGCAGCCCCCCGGGCTACGAGCAGTACTTC.

The rearrangement joins TRBV11-1 to TRBJ2-2; D may correspond to TRBD1 or TRBD2 (6 bases each). In germline, CDR1 is SGHAT, CDR2 FQDESV (reference sequence). V lost 2 bases and J lost 4, with 14 bases in between. This CDR3 is built from 16 residues. The CDR3 here is CASSLMGGRGTGELFF. The DNA for the CDR3 is TGTGCCAGCAGCTTAATGGGGGGCCGGGGCACCGGGGAGCTGTTTTTT.

This clonotype appeared many times. The rearrangement joins TRBV12-3 or TRBV12-4 to TRBJ1-5; D is possibly TRBD1 (5 bases). The ends were cut back, 3 bases at V and 4 bases at J, with 16 bases in the middle. The CDR3 is 16 residues long. The CDR3 region is CASSFPYRTHNQPQHF. In DNA form, the CDR3 reads TGTGCCAGCAGTTTTCCGTACAGGACTCATAATCAGCCCCAGCATTTT.

The sample holds a few counts of this clonotype. Written as DNA, the CDR3 is TGTGCCAGCAGTTTTTACGGGGGTGGACCTACCCCCAACTATGGCTACACCTTC. As protein: CASSFYGGGPTPNYGYTF. The chain is built from TRBV12-3 or TRBV12-4 and TRBJ1-2, with D tentatively TRBD1 (5 bases). V dropped 3 bases and J dropped 2 bases, with 22 bases sitting between them. This CDR3 region has 18 residues.

The V call is TRBV3-1, the J call TRBJ1-2; no definite D call. Germline CDR1 reads LGHDT; CDR2 reads YNNKEL (reference sequence). There are 16 residues in the CDR3. V lost 1 base to trimming and J lost 2 bases, with 14 bases between them. The DNA of the CDR3 is TGTGCCAGCAGCCAAGTTGGAGGACGGAGGAACTATGGCTACACCTTC. Translation gives CASSQVGGRRNYGYTF.

There are a few counts of this clonotype. The chain is built from TRBV12-3 or TRBV12-4 and TRBJ2-4, with 7 bases aligning to TRBD1. The closer fit of TRBJ2-5 to the DNA end suggests the J call may be wrong. The CDR3 has 12 residues. The CDR3 sequence is CASSRGQPTQYF. Here the CDR3 DNA reads TGTGCCAGCAGTCGGGGACAGCCGACCCAGTACTTC.

The rearrangement uses TRBV6-6 and TRBJ1-4, with a weak D call TRBD1 (5 bases). V lost 5 bases, J lost 6 bases, and 13 bases lay in between. The CDR3 contains 14 residues. The germline V gene encodes CDR1 MNHNY and CDR2 SVGAGI (reference sequence). The CDR3 spells CASSGGRVDEKLFF. DNA for the CDR3: TGTGCCAGCAGTGGGGGGAGGGTGGATGAAAAACTGTTTTTT.

The chain employs TRBV20-1 and TRBJ2-4; TRBD1 is a possible D gene (5 bases). The germline V gene has CDR1 DFQATT and CDR2 SNEGSKA (reference sequence). V was cut by 0 bases and J by 0 bases, with 15 bases left in between. This CDR3 has 17 residues. The CDR3 DNA reads as TGCAGTGCTAGAGATCAGGGTCGGAGCACAGCCAAAAACATTCAGTACTTC. It is translated as CSARDQGRSTAKNIQYF.

The chain joins TRBV12-3 or TRBV12-4 to TRBJ2-7; D uncertain. CDR3 length equals 16 residues. V lost 6 bases and J 0 bases, leaving 18 bases between the germline ends. The CDR3 spells CASSSGRPTSSYEQYF. CDR3 in DNA: TGTGCCAGCAGCTCGGGCCGGCCTACAAGCTCCTACGAGCAGTACTTC.

The V gene is TRBV7-9, the J gene TRBJ2-2; D ambiguous. Looked up from germline, CDR1 is SEHNR and CDR2 is FQNEAQ (reference sequence). V was cut by 6 bases and J by 7 bases, with 9 bases left in between. This CDR3 spans 12 amino acids. The CDR3 DNA follows: TGTGCCAGCAGGGCTGGCGGCGGGGAGCTGTTTTTT. It codes for CASRAGGGELFF.

This clonotype was counted a few times. The rearrangement uses TRBV4-1 and TRBJ2-5; D is uncertain. The better agreement between TRBJ2-7 and the DNA end casts doubt on the J call. CDR3 size: 12 residues. Germline V gene data show CDR1 as MGHRA and CDR2 as YSYEKL. For the CDR3, the DNA is TGCGCCAGCAGCCAAAACGAGTACGAGCAGTACTTC. Encoded protein: CASSQNEYEQYF.

This sequence joins TRBV5-1 and TRBJ1-1; D perhaps matches TRBD1 (5 bases). CDR1 and CDR2 (germline): SGHRS, YFSETQ. Trimming took 1 base from V and 6 from J, leaving 13 bases between them. CDR3 length: 14 amino acids. The CDR3 DNA sequence: TGCGCCAGCAGCTTGAGAGGGGTGGGCGCTGAAGCTTTCTTT. Its translation is CASSLRGVGAEAFF. The full variable domain, its missing parts supplied by reference TRBV5-1 and TRBJ1-1, is KAGVTQTPRYLIKTRGQQVTLSCSPISGHRSVSWYQQTPGQGLQFLFEYFSETQRNKGNFPGRFSGRQFSNSRSEMNVSTLELGDSALYLCASSLRGVGAEAFFGQGTRLTVV.

The chain links TRBV28 to TRBJ2-5; the match to TRBD2 covers 8 bases. The junction had 13 bases not matched to a gene; V was cut back by 8 bases and J by 11 bases. This CDR3 has 13 amino acids. Germline V lookup: CDR1 MDHEN, CDR2 SYDVKM. The CDR3 DNA follows: TGTGCCAGCCTGCCGGGACTAGTCTCTGAGCAGTACTTC. It yields the protein CASLPGLVSEQYF.

The chain employs TRBV6-2 or TRBV6-3 and TRBJ1-5; TRBD1 matches 7 bases. Germline loops: CDR1 MNHEY, CDR2 SVGEGT. The V and J ends lost 6 bases and 3 bases, in that order; junction bases with no gene match: 5. The CDR3 has 14 residues. The DNA for the CDR3 is TGTGCCAGCAGCCAGGGGGTCTTCAATCAGCCCCAGCATTTT. It codes for CASSQGVFNQPQHF.

This clonotype has a handful of counts. The chain links TRBV12-3 or TRBV12-4 to TRBJ1-2; no definite D call. Trimming stripped 6 bases from V and 9 bases from J, with 11 bases between. The CDR3 consists of 11 residues. The CDR3 DNA sequence: TGTGCCAGCAGGCTGGCGAGGCGCTACACCTTC. Protein product: CASRLARRYTF.

The rearrangement links TRBV6-5 to TRBJ1-2; D remains unclear. The CDR3 loop spans 16 amino acids. V lost 0 bases and J lost 7, with 18 bases in between. Looked up from germline, CDR1 is MNHEY and CDR2 is SVGAGI. The CDR3 nucleotides are TGTGCCAGCAGTTACTCGAGTAATCTGATGGTCAGTGGCTACACCTTC. It translates to CASSYSSNLMVSGYTF.

This chain connects TRBV24-1 to TRBJ2-3; D unclear. This CDR3 is 13 amino acids long. Germline V gene lookup returns CDR1 KGHDR and CDR2 SFDVKD. The V end lost 7 bases, the J end lost 0 bases, and 7 bases lay between the germline ends. The CDR3 nucleotides are TGTGCCACCAGATCCGACAGCACAGATACGCAGTATTTT. Its translation: CATRSDSTDTQYF.

The chain is built from TRBV3-1 and TRBJ2-1, with 9 bases aligning to TRBD2. Germline CDR1 reads LGHDT; CDR2 reads YNNKEL (reference sequence). This CDR3 is built from 19 residues. The trim removed 1 base at V and 4 bases at J, leaving 14 bases unmatched. The CDR3 sequence is CASSQGCRLAGPTYNEQFF. The CDR3 DNA reads TGTGCCAGCAGCCAAGGATGTCGGCTAGCGGGACCAACGTACAATGAGCAGTTCTTC.

In the case of this clonotype: One end of the junction is discordant with germline, which a read error may explain. The chain joins TRBV15 to TRBJ2-1, with 8 nucleotides matching TRBD2. Per the germline V gene, CDR1 is LNHNV and CDR2 is YYDKDF (reference sequence). This CDR3 is 17 amino acids long. The CDR3 nucleotides read TGTGCCACCCGCAGAGAAGCGGGAGCGTCCCGTTCGGGTGAGCAGTTCTTC. It codes for CATRREAGASRSGEQFF.